The 30 T cell receptor beta chains reported below all come from one sample, sequenced in a study of T cell responses to AZD1222 COVID-19 vaccine. Sequenced by immunoSEQ multiplex PCR; TCRdb stores in-frame clones only, minus some. The table includes about 100,000 clones, just under 90% detected once. Sequencing was performed on peripheral blood, taken on day 0 of AZD1222 vaccination. The receptors here all came from an adult in good health.

The chain is built from TRBV6-5 and TRBJ1-1; D remains unclear. The V and J ends lost 6 bases and 3 bases respectively, with 14 bases between them. This CDR3 spans 14 amino acids. CDR1 and CDR2 from the germline V gene are MNHEY and SVGAGI. The CDR3 loop is CASSLLTAYTEAFF. CDR3 nucleotide sequence: TGTGCCAGCAGCCTACTTACGGCGTACACTGAAGCTTTCTTT.

The chain links TRBV24-1 to TRBJ2-3, with TRBD1 matching 9 bases. The CDR3 sequence is 20 residues long. With V trimmed by 5 bases and J by 0 bases, 17 bases remained unmatched. Germline V gene sequence: CDR1 KGHDR, CDR2 SFDVKD. The CDR3 DNA follows: TGTGCCACCAGTGTTCCCTACGGGGGACAGGGAAGGACTAGCACAGATACGCAGTATTTT. Protein product: CATSVPYGGQGRTSTDTQYF.

About this clone itself: In the same sample, other DNA sequences code for this CDR3. V and J are TRBV11-3 and TRBJ1-1; D remains unclear. The V gene lost 1 base and the J gene lost 2 bases, with 5 bases spanning the gap. This CDR3 has 13 amino acids. Germline CDR1 reads SGHNT; CDR2 reads YENEEA. CDR3 sequence (DNA): TGTGCCAGCAGCTTAGGAGGTAACACTGAAGCTTTCTTT. Its protein product is CASSLGGNTEAFF.

The V call is TRBV6-2 or TRBV6-3, the J call TRBJ2-7; TRBD1 is a possible D gene (6 bases). The V end lost 5 bases, the J end lost 4 bases, and 9 bases lay between the germline ends. Germline V lookup: CDR1 MNHEY, CDR2 SVGEGT. The CDR3 has 12 residues. The CDR3 DNA follows: TGTGCCAGCAGTCCCCAGGGGTACGAGCAGTACTTC. As protein: CASSPQGYEQYF.

The chain uses TRBV9 and TRBJ2-3; D possibly corresponds to TRBD1 (6 bases). V was pared by 3 bases and J by 1 base, with 12 bases between. CDR1 is SGDLS and CDR2 is YYNGEE in the germline V gene. This CDR3 comprises 15 residues. CDR3 nucleotides: TGTGCCAGCAGCGCCATGGCAGGGGGCACAGATACGCAGTATTTT. Amino acid sequence: CASSAMAGGTDTQYF.

The V gene is TRBV27, the J gene TRBJ1-4; 7 nucleotides match TRBD1. Germline V lookup: CDR1 MNHEY, CDR2 SMNVEV (reference sequence). V was clipped by 5 bases and J by 6 bases; unmatched bases: 6. The CDR3 has 14 amino acids. The CDR3, as DNA: TGTGCCAGCAGTCGGACAGGTCCTTATGAAAAACTGTTTTTT. Translated: CASSRTGPYEKLFF.

This chain links TRBV19 with TRBJ1-1; no reliable D call. In germline, CDR1 is LNHDA, CDR2 SQIVND (reference sequence). This CDR3 region has 13 residues. V lost 1 base and J 11 bases, leaving 14 bases between the germline ends. CDR3 residues: CASSIGGLMGAFF. In DNA, the CDR3 is TGTGCCAGTAGTATAGGCGGACTGATGGGGGCTTTCTTT. The whole variable domain, filled in from reference TRBV19 and TRBJ1-1, reads DGGITQSPKYLFRKEGQNVTLSCEQNLNHDAMYWYRQDPGQGLRLIYYSQIVNDFQKGDIAEGYSVSREKKESFPLTVTSAQKNPTAFYLCASSIGGLMGAFFGQGTRLTVV.

This clone appeared a few times. The CDR3 DNA reads as TGCAGTGCTAGTCTCGGGGCGGGGTACTACAATGAGCAGTTCTTC. Residues: CSASLGAGYYNEQFF. J is TRBJ2-1 and V is TRBV20-1; D might be TRBD2 (6 bases). The CDR3 has 15 residues. CDR1 is DFQATT, CDR2 SNEGSKA, per germline (reference sequence). V was clipped by 3 bases and J by 3 bases, with 15 bases between them.

This sequence joins TRBV9 and TRBJ2-7; D might be TRBD1 or TRBD2, each matching 6 bases. Germline V gene lookup returns CDR1 SGDLS and CDR2 YYNGEE. This CDR3 contains 13 residues. V lost 4 bases to trimming and J lost 6 bases, with 14 bases between them. The CDR3 loop reads CASSPRGAGEQYF. Written as DNA, the CDR3 is TGTGCCAGCAGCCCGAGGGGGGCCGGCGAGCAGTACTTC.

This clone was found a few times. This chain joins TRBV19 and TRBJ1-2; D not certain. Trimming removed 5 bases from V and 3 bases from J, with 13 bases in between. CDR3 length: 14 residues. CDR1 LNHDA and CDR2 SQIVND come from the germline V gene (reference sequence). CDR3 sequence (DNA): TGTGCCAGTAGTCCCCGAGAAGGTTACTATGGCTACACCTTC. The encoded protein is CASSPREGYYGYTF.

The chain carries TRBV5-1 and TRBJ2-3; 14 bases agree with TRBD2. CDR1 and CDR2 from the germline V gene are SGHRS and YFSETQ. The J segment lost 1 base and the V segment lost 3 bases, leaving 7 bases of the junction unmatched. The CDR3 has 18 amino acids. This CDR3 is CASSSTGTSGGGTDTQYF. CDR3 nucleotides: TGCGCCAGCAGCTCCACCGGGACTAGCGGGGGAGGCACAGATACGCAGTATTTT.

This chain joins TRBV15 and TRBJ2-7; TRBD1 matches at 7 bases. With 3 bases clipped from V and 5 bases from J, the junction kept 7 bases outside the gene matches. The CDR3 runs to 14 residues. Looked up from germline, CDR1 is LNHNV and CDR2 is YYDKDF (reference sequence). CDR3 nucleotides: TGTGCCACCAGCAGTGCCTGGGGACAGAACGAGCAGTACTTC. It codes for CATSSAWGQNEQYF.

J is TRBJ1-5 and V is TRBV6-5; 7 bases are shared with TRBD1. The ends lost 4 bases at V and 4 bases at J; junction bases unmatched: 4. This CDR3 spans 14 amino acids. Germline V gives CDR1 MNHEY, CDR2 SVGAGI. The CDR3 DNA is TGTGCCAGCAGTTTTGGGACAGCTAATCAGCCCCAGCATTTT. It translates to CASSFGTANQPQHF.

The chain links TRBV4-2 to TRBJ1-4, with a weak D call TRBD1 (6 bases). The germline V and J ends were trimmed by 4 bases and 6 bases, with 18 bases remaining between them. Germline CDR1 and CDR2: LGHNA and YNFKEQ. This CDR3 comprises 16 residues. CDR3 residues: CASSLSGQPRDEKLFF. CDR3 in DNA: TGTGCCAGCAGCCTTTCAGGACAGCCAAGGGATGAAAAACTGTTTTTT.

The J gene is TRBJ2-7, the V gene TRBV18; D possibly corresponds to TRBD1 (6 bases). Trimming pared 6 bases from V and 2 bases from J, leaving 14 bases between. Looked up from germline, CDR1 is KGHSH and CDR2 is LQKENI. The CDR3 sequence is 14 residues long. CDR3 coding DNA: TGTGCCAGCTCTCCCGGGACATCCCCCTACGAGCAGTACTTC. Translated: CASSPGTSPYEQYF.

This clone showed up just once. The chain joins TRBV7-3 to TRBJ2-1, with 7 nucleotides matching TRBD1. V was pared by 4 bases and J by 5 bases, with 8 bases of the junction left unmatched. CDR3 length: 15 residues. Looked up from germline, CDR1 is SGHTA and CDR2 is FQGTGA. The DNA of the CDR3 is TGTGCCAGCAGCTCAACCGGGACAGTCAACAATGAGCAGTTCTTC. Protein sequence: CASSSTGTVNNEQFF.

This chain links TRBV27 with TRBJ1-3; D perhaps matches TRBD1 (5 bases). CDR1 MNHEY and CDR2 SMNVEV come from the germline V gene (reference sequence). Trimming pared 2 bases from V and 1 base from J, leaving 18 bases between. There are 18 residues in the CDR3. The CDR3 DNA reads TGTGCCAGCAGTTTAAGGAGCTCGGGGGGTTTGTCTGGAAACACCATATATTTT. Translated, it gives CASSLRSSGGLSGNTIYF.

The rearrangement joins TRBV19 to TRBJ2-3, with 9 bases identical to TRBD1. The CDR3 length is 13 residues. CDR1 and CDR2 (germline): LNHDA, SQIVND (reference sequence). The V segment lost 9 bases and the J segment 2 bases; nucleotides outside the gene matches: 3. The CDR3 coding sequence is TGTGCCAGCGGGACAGGGACCACAGATACGCAGTATTTT. Its protein product is CASGTGTTDTQYF.

This clone is a singleton in its sample. The V and J genes are TRBV11-1 and TRBJ2-6, with D uncertain. CDR3 size: 16 residues. V shed 0 bases and J shed 2 bases, with 8 bases lying between them. Looked up from germline, CDR1 is SGHAT and CDR2 is FQDESV (reference sequence). The CDR3 loop reads CASSLALGAGANVLTF. CDR3 nucleotides: TGTGCCAGCAGCTTAGCGCTTGGGGCTGGGGCCAACGTCCTGACTTTC. The full variable domain, completed using reference TRBV11-1 and TRBJ2-6, is EAEVAQSPRYKITEKSQAVAFWCDPISGHATLYWYRQILGQGPELLVQFQDESVVDDSQLPKDRFSAERLKGVDSTLKIQPAELGDSAMYLCASSLALGAGANVLTFGAGSRLTVL.

The chain has TRBV7-6 and TRBJ2-3; TRBD2 agrees at 8 bases. CDR1 SGHVS and CDR2 FNYEAQ come from the germline V gene. The V gene end was trimmed by 5 bases and the J gene end by 0 bases; junction bases not matched to a gene: 4. The CDR3 extends over 15 amino acids. The CDR3, as DNA: TGTGCCAGCAGCCCGGGGGGGCGGAGCACAGATACGCAGTATTTT. It is translated as CASSPGGRSTDTQYF.

The rearrangement uses TRBV2 and TRBJ2-6; no clear D. This CDR3 comprises 16 residues. Germline lookup yields CDR1 SNHLY and CDR2 FYNNEI. V shed 5 bases and J shed 0 bases, with 11 bases lying between them. CDR3 bases: TGTGCCAGCAGTTCTAGACGGATCTCTGGGGCCAACGTCCTGACTTTC. This translates into CASSSRRISGANVLTF.

This chain uses TRBV7-7 with TRBJ2-7; 7 bases match TRBD2. V trimming: 5 bases; J trimming: 2 bases; junction bases outside the gene matches: 12. The CDR3 consists of 16 residues. Germline lookup yields CDR1 SSHAT and CDR2 FNYEAQ (reference sequence). CDR3 coding DNA: TGTGCCAGCAGCCCTAGATCGGGACTATTAACCTACGAGCAGTACTTC. It translates to CASSPRSGLLTYEQYF.

The chain combines TRBV6-2 or TRBV6-3 with TRBJ2-7; 15 bases match TRBD2. V gave up 6 bases and J gave up 2 bases; unmatched junction bases: 8. The CDR3 extends over 17 amino acids. Germline V CDR1 and CDR2: MNHEY, SVGEGT. CDR3 sequence: CASSLGLAGGTTYEQYF. The CDR3 bases are TGTGCCAGCAGCCTCGGACTAGCGGGGGGGACAACCTACGAGCAGTACTTC.

V is TRBV7-2 and J is TRBJ2-1, with 9 nucleotides matching TRBD2. The ends lost 0 bases at V and 4 bases at J; junction bases unmatched: 4. Germline V gene lookup returns CDR1 SGHTA and CDR2 FQGNSA. This CDR3 contains 16 residues. CDR3 in DNA: TGTGCCAGCAGCTTAGCTTGGGCGGGGGGGTACAATGAGCAGTTCTTC. Translation gives CASSLAWAGGYNEQFF.

The gene calls are TRBV30 and TRBJ1-1; TRBD1 might be the D (5 bases). CDR1 GTSNPN and CDR2 SVGIG come from the germline V gene (reference sequence). The V and J ends lost 4 bases and 7 bases respectively, with 16 bases between them. The CDR3 is made up of 13 amino acids. The CDR3 reads CAWINGGEGEAFF. As DNA, the CDR3 is TGTGCCTGGATAAACGGGGGGGAGGGTGAAGCTTTCTTT.

This clone was detected only a few times. Written as DNA, the CDR3 is TGTGCCAGCAGGGGACGTAGTGGCAATGAGCAGTTCTTC. Translation gives CASRGRSGNEQFF. The rearrangement uses TRBV5-4 and TRBJ2-1; D could derive from TRBD1 or TRBD2 (5 bases each). This CDR3 has 13 residues. Germline V CDR1 and CDR2: SGHNT, YYREEE (reference sequence). Trimming removed 5 bases at V and 6 bases at J, with 12 bases between. The full variable domain, completed using reference TRBV5-4 and TRBJ2-1, is ETGVTQSPTHLIKTRGQQVTLRCSSQSGHNTVSWYQQALGQGPQFIFQYYREEENGRGNFPPRFSGLQFPNYSSELNVNALELDDSALYLCASRGRSGNEQFFGPGTRLTVL.

The chain recombines TRBV9 with TRBJ2-2; D call uncertain. The V end lost 1 base, the J end lost 0 bases, and 4 bases lay between the germline ends. This CDR3 spans 14 amino acids. Germline CDR1 reads SGDLS; CDR2 reads YYNGEE. The CDR3 coding sequence is TGTGCCAGCAGCGTACAGGCGAACACCGGGGAGCTGTTTTTT. This encodes CASSVQANTGELFF.

A few counts support this clone. The chain has TRBV7-6 and TRBJ1-5; maybe TRBD1 (6 bases). In germline, CDR1 is SGHVS, CDR2 FNYEAQ. The CDR3 spans 18 residues. Trimming took 5 bases from V and 1 from J, leaving 21 bases between them. As DNA, the CDR3 is TGTGCCAGCAGCCCAACCCCAGGGGATTCATCGAGCAATCAGCCCCAGCATTTT. Translation gives CASSPTPGDSSSNQPQHF.

This chain links TRBV28 with TRBJ1-2; a weak D match, TRBD1 (6 bases). Per the germline V gene, CDR1 is MDHEN and CDR2 is SYDVKM. V lost 5 bases and J lost 4, with 11 bases in between. This CDR3 comprises 13 residues. CDR3: CASSTGMTYGYTF. The DNA of the CDR3 is TGTGCCAGCAGTACAGGGATGACCTATGGCTACACCTTC.

In this sample, this clone turned up once. V gene TRBV5-8 combines with J gene TRBJ2-1, with TRBD2 identical over 13 bases. The germline V gene has CDR1 SGHTS and CDR2 YDEGEE. This CDR3 has 16 amino acids. With 3 bases clipped from V and 4 bases from J, the junction kept 4 bases outside the gene matches. Written as DNA, the CDR3 is TGTGCCAGCAGCTATGGGACTAGCGGGACATACAATGAGCAGTTCTTC. It translates to CASSYGTSGTYNEQFF.